What follows are 26 T cell receptor beta chains derived from one specimen sequenced in a study of T cells in Graves' hyperthyroidism and ophthalmopathy. Amplification of TCR beta CDR3 regions used RNA as the template. First-round RT-PCR targeting the TCR CDR3 was performed with the HTBI primer set. Via MiXCR, TCRdb re-called the multiplex PCR reads, giving one row per CDR3 protein. The sample lists approximately 610,000 distinct CDR3 sequences, roughly 15% occurring once. Specimen: blood. Every receptor here comes from a woman aged 40 to 50 with Graves' ophthalmopathy.

This clonotype has at least ten counts. The V and J genes are TRBV30 and TRBJ1-3; D uncertain. This CDR3 has 13 amino acids. V was trimmed by 1 base and J by 4 bases, leaving 8 bases between them. In germline, CDR1 is GTSNPN, CDR2 SVGIG (reference sequence). The CDR3, as DNA: TGTGCCTGGAGTGCGTGGTTCGGAAACACCATATATTTT. Translating gives CAWSAWFGNTIYF.

This clonotype has a count of ten or more. The chain is built from TRBV27 and TRBJ1-2; D is undetermined. The germline V and J ends were trimmed by 5 bases and 5 bases, with 6 bases remaining between them. The CDR3 consists of 11 residues. The germline gives CDR1 MNHEY, CDR2 SMNVEV (reference sequence). CDR3 DNA sequence: TGTGCCAGCAGTCCCGCGTATGGCTACACCTTC. Translation gives CASSPAYGYTF.

This clonotype was picked up many times. This chain joins TRBV28 and TRBJ2-2; 12 nucleotides align to TRBD2. Germline trimming cut 6 bases from V and 5 bases from J; bases unmatched to any gene: 4. Germline V gives CDR1 MDHEN, CDR2 SYDVKM. This CDR3 has 15 amino acids. CDR3 bases: TGTGCCAGCAGGCTCCTAGCGGGAGGGACCGGGGAGCTGTTTTTT. Its translation is CASRLLAGGTGELFF.

This clonotype showed up many times. V usage is TRBV28 and J usage is TRBJ1-1; 7 bases align to TRBD1. CDR3 length: 13 amino acids. Unmatched junction bases numbered 4, after V lost 7 bases and J lost 2 bases. Germline loops: CDR1 MDHEN, CDR2 SYDVKM. This CDR3 is CASTDRENTEAFF. DNA for the CDR3: TGTGCCAGCACCGACAGGGAAAACACTGAAGCTTTCTTT.

This clonotype was detected ten times or more. The gene calls are TRBV28 and TRBJ1-1; the D is unclear. The germline V gene encodes CDR1 MDHEN and CDR2 SYDVKM. The CDR3 loop spans 12 amino acids. V was pared by 5 bases and J by 7 bases, with 11 bases between. CDR3 sequence: CASSPSWGEAFF. CDR3 coding DNA: TGTGCCAGCAGTCCAAGCTGGGGTGAAGCTTTCTTT.

This clonotype was found many times. The V and J genes are TRBV12-3 or TRBV12-4 and TRBJ2-2; a possible D gene is TRBD1 (6 bases). Trimming removed 3 bases from V and 4 bases from J, with 12 bases in between. The CDR3 has 15 amino acids. CDR3 bases: TGTGCCAGCAGTTTTGGGGGCCTGGGCACCGGGGAGCTGTTTTTT. This codes for CASSFGGLGTGELFF.

This clonotype was picked up many times. This chain connects TRBV6-2 or TRBV6-3 to TRBJ1-1; 7 positions agree with TRBD1. Germline V CDR1 and CDR2: MNHEY, SVGEGT. After removal of 4 bases from V and 1 base from J, the junction contained 9 bases not matched to a gene. The CDR3 sequence is 16 residues long. The CDR3 here is CASSWDPQGGNTEAFF. The CDR3, as DNA: TGTGCCAGCAGTTGGGATCCCCAGGGGGGGAACACTGAAGCTTTCTTT.

This clonotype was seen more than once but under ten times. This chain uses TRBV30 with TRBJ1-2, with D unresolved. V lost 0 bases to trimming and J lost 2 bases, with 10 bases between them. Germline values: CDR1 GTSNPN, CDR2 SVGIG (reference sequence). CDR3 length: 14 amino acids. Here the CDR3 reads CAWSVLYSNYGYTF. In DNA form, the CDR3 reads TGTGCCTGGAGTGTACTTTACAGCAACTATGGCTACACCTTC. The full variable domain, in which reference TRBV30 and TRBJ1-2 provide the parts outside the CDR3, is SQTIHQWPATLVQPVGSPLSLECTVEGTSNPNLYWYRQAAGRGLQLLFYSVGIGQISSEVPQNLSASRPQDRQFILSSKKLLLSDSGFYLCAWSVLYSNYGYTFGSGTRLTVV.

The chain recombines TRBV10-1 with TRBJ2-3; 9 nucleotides line up with TRBD2. Germline CDR1 reads WNHNN; CDR2 reads SYGVQD (reference sequence). The CDR3 runs 15 residues. V dropped 0 bases and J dropped 3; count of bases not matched to a gene: 1. The CDR3 here is CASSESGLATDTQYF. The CDR3 DNA sequence: TGCGCCAGCAGTGAGTCGGGACTAGCAACAGATACGCAGTATTTT.

This sequence joins TRBV6-1 and TRBJ2-7; D unclear. The CDR3 length is 11 residues. The germline V and J ends were trimmed by 8 bases and 2 bases, with 7 bases remaining between them. Germline CDR1 reads MNHNS; CDR2 reads SASEGT. CDR3 sequence: CASEPAYEQYF. DNA for the CDR3: TGTGCCAGCGAACCCGCCTACGAGCAGTACTTC.

This clonotype appeared many times. The chain links TRBV20-1 to TRBJ1-5; D gene unclear. V lost 6 bases, J lost 5 bases, and 5 bases lay in between. Germline loops: CDR1 DFQATT, CDR2 SNEGSKA (reference sequence). The CDR3 consists of 10 residues. The chain's CDR3 is CSAGDQPQHF. In nucleotides, the CDR3 is TGCAGTGCCGGGGATCAGCCCCAGCATTTT.

This clonotype was seen many times. For the CDR3, the DNA is TGTGCCAGCACCCTGGACGGCGACAATCAGCCCCAGCATTTT. Its translation is CASTLDGDNQPQHF. The chain carries TRBV7-2 and TRBJ1-5; D is ambiguous. V lost 7 bases and J lost 3, with 13 bases in between. Germline CDR1 and CDR2: SGHTA and FQGNSA. This CDR3 comprises 14 residues.

About this clonotype itself: An end of the junction does not agree with germline; a read error may underlie this. This chain joins TRBV6-2 or TRBV6-3 and TRBJ2-4, with TRBD1 identical over 7 bases. Germline V gene sequence: CDR1 MNHEY, CDR2 SVGEGT. The CDR3 spans 14 residues. CDR3: CASNYGTAKNIQYF. The CDR3 DNA reads as TGTGCCAGCAATTACGGGACAGCGAAAAACATTCAGTACTTC.

The V call is TRBV30, the J call TRBJ2-7, with TRBD2 matching over 10 bases. With 3 bases clipped from V and 5 bases from J, the junction kept 13 bases outside the gene matches. This CDR3 spans 16 amino acids. Germline V gene lookup returns CDR1 GTSNPN and CDR2 SVGIG (reference sequence). CDR3 sequence (DNA): TGTGCCTGGAGAGTTATTGTAGCGGGAGGTTCGAACGAGCAGTACTTC. Translation: CAWRVIVAGGSNEQYF. The full variable domain, rest sourced from reference TRBV30 and TRBJ2-7, is SQTIHQWPATLVQPVGSPLSLECTVEGTSNPNLYWYRQAAGRGLQLLFYSVGIGQISSEVPQNLSASRPQDRQFILSSKKLLLSDSGFYLCAWRVIVAGGSNEQYFGPGTRLTVT.

This clonotype was recorded at least ten times. The chain uses TRBV28 and TRBJ1-5; tentatively, D is TRBD1 (6 bases). CDR3 length equals 13 residues. Germline CDR1 MDHEN, CDR2 SYDVKM. V lost 11 bases and J 5 bases, leaving 16 bases between the germline ends. The CDR3 DNA reads TGTGCCTACACACAGGGCTTGGATCAGCCCCAGCATTTT. As protein: CAYTQGLDQPQHF.

There are a few counts of this clonotype. The gene calls are TRBV10-3 and TRBJ2-2; D might be TRBD1 (6 bases). V dropped 8 bases and J dropped 3 bases, with 16 bases sitting between them. This CDR3 contains 15 residues. Germline CDR1 and CDR2: ENHRY and SYGVKD. The CDR3 is CAISPRDKYTGELFF. The CDR3 DNA sequence: TGTGCCATCTCGCCCCGGGACAAATACACCGGGGAGCTGTTTTTT.

The CDR3 here is CASSQDRLAGVIYEQYF. The CDR3, as DNA: TGCGCCAGCAGCCAAGATAGGCTAGCGGGAGTCATCTACGAGCAGTACTTC. The rearrangement joins TRBV4-3 to TRBJ2-7, with 10 bases fitting TRBD2. Unmatched junction bases numbered 8, after V lost 0 bases and J lost 3 bases. This CDR3 has 17 amino acids. The germline gives CDR1 LGHNA, CDR2 YSLEER.

The V and J genes are TRBV30 and TRBJ1-2; no clear D. Germline lookup yields CDR1 GTSNPN and CDR2 SVGIG (reference sequence). Trimming shortened V by 4 bases and J by 8 bases, and 23 bases separated the two germline ends. This CDR3 is 15 amino acids long. CDR3 bases: TGTGCCTGGAACCGCAAGTCCCTGGCCGGGGAGGGCTACACCTTC. This translates into CAWNRKSLAGEGYTF.

This clonotype was detected many times. The chain employs TRBV7-2 and TRBJ2-7; TRBD2 aligns across 9 bases. V shed 5 bases, J shed 5 bases, and the junction held 10 bases outside the gene matches. The CDR3 covers 15 residues. Germline lookup yields CDR1 SGHTA and CDR2 FQGNSA. The CDR3 spells CASSGRGTSTNEQYF. The CDR3 DNA reads as TGTGCCAGCAGCGGGCGCGGGACTAGCACGAACGAGCAGTACTTC.

This clonotype was counted at least ten times. The rearrangement uses TRBV27 and TRBJ2-7; TRBD1 matches at 8 bases. V lost 4 bases to trimming and J lost 4 bases; unmatched junction nucleotides: 6. This CDR3 comprises 14 residues. CDR1 and CDR2 (germline): MNHEY, SMNVEV (reference sequence). Written as DNA, the CDR3 is TGTGCCAGCAGTTACACAGGGGGTATTTACGAGCAGTACTTC. Protein: CASSYTGGIYEQYF.

The sample holds a few counts of this clonotype. V gene TRBV7-2 combines with J gene TRBJ2-7, with TRBD1 matching 7 bases. The CDR3 is made up of 14 amino acids. Germline values: CDR1 SGHTA, CDR2 FQGNSA. The V gene end was trimmed by 4 bases and the J gene end by 3 bases; junction bases not matched to a gene: 6. CDR3 loop: CASSSRQGDYEQYF. The DNA of the CDR3 is TGTGCCAGCAGCTCTCGACAGGGCGACTACGAGCAGTACTTC. The full variable domain, its missing parts supplied by reference TRBV7-2 and TRBJ2-7, is GAGVSQSPSNKVTEKGKDVELRCDPISGHTALYWYRQSLGQGLEFLIYFQGNSAPDKSGLPSDRFSAERTGGSVSTLTIQRTQQEDSAVYLCASSSRQGDYEQYFGPGTRLTVT.

This clonotype was seen at least ten times. V gene TRBV2 combines with J gene TRBJ2-7; 10 bases are shared with TRBD1. The germline V gene encodes CDR1 SNHLY and CDR2 FYNNEI. The CDR3 totals 16 residues. Trimming removed 7 bases from V and 3 bases from J; junction bases left unmatched: 12. DNA of the CDR3: TGTGCCAGCACCAAAGCGGACAGGGGGAACAGCTACGAGCAGTACTTC. It is translated as CASTKADRGNSYEQYF.

This clonotype was counted ten times or more. The rearrangement uses TRBV12-3 or TRBV12-4 and TRBJ1-1; tentatively, D is TRBD1 (5 bases). CDR3 size: 15 residues. V shed 7 bases and J shed 0 bases, with 15 bases lying between them. CDR3 bases: TGTGCCAGCACCCAACGGGGCAAATTGAACACTGAAGCTTTCTTT. Translating it yields CASTQRGKLNTEAFF.

This clonotype was observed at least ten times. The V call is TRBV30, the J call TRBJ2-6; a possible D gene is TRBD1 (5 bases). Deletions cut 0 bases from V and 2 bases from J, with 8 bases between. Germline CDR1 reads GTSNPN; CDR2 reads SVGIG (reference sequence). The CDR3 totals 15 residues. CDR3 nucleotide sequence: TGTGCCTGGAGTGTCTTAGGGGCTGGGGCCAACGTCCTGACTTTC. Translating it yields CAWSVLGAGANVLTF. The variable domain in full, with the rest retrieved from reference TRBV30 and TRBJ2-6, is SQTIHQWPATLVQPVGSPLSLECTVEGTSNPNLYWYRQAAGRGLQLLFYSVGIGQISSEVPQNLSASRPQDRQFILSSKKLLLSDSGFYLCAWSVLGAGANVLTFGAGSRLTVL.

This clonotype was seen repeatedly, ten times or more. This chain joins TRBV20-1 and TRBJ1-1; a possible D gene is TRBD1 (6 bases). CDR1 DFQATT and CDR2 SNEGSKA come from the germline V gene (reference sequence). The ends were cut back, 5 bases at V and 3 bases at J, with 19 bases in the middle. CDR3 size: 15 residues. The CDR3 region is CSARKRDNRHTEAFF. The CDR3 nucleotides are TGCAGTGCTCGAAAAAGGGACAATAGGCACACTGAAGCTTTCTTT.

This clonotype was seen repeatedly, ten times or more. CDR3 DNA sequence: TGTGCCACCAGTGATTTGACCGGGACTAGCGGGAGGATCGGGGAGCTGTTTTTT. Translating gives CATSDLTGTSGRIGELFF. The V gene is TRBV24-1, the J gene TRBJ2-2, with 15 bases aligning to TRBD2. V lost 0 bases, J lost 7 bases, and 5 bases stayed unmatched. Germline loops: CDR1 KGHDR, CDR2 SFDVKD. The length of the CDR3 is 18 residues.